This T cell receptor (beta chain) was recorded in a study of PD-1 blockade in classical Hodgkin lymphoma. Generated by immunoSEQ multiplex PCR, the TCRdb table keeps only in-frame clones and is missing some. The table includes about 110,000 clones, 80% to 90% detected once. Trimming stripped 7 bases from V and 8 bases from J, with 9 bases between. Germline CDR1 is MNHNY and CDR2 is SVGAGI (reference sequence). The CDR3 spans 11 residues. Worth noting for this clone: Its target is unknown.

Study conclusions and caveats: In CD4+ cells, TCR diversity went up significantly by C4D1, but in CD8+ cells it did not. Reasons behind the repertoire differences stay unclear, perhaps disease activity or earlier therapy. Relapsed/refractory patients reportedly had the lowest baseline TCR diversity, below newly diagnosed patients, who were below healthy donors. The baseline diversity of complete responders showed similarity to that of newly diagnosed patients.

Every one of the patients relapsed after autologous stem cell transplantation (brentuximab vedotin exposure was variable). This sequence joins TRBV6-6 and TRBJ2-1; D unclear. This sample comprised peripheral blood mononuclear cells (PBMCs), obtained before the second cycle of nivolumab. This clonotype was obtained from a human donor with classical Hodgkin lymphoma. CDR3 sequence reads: CASTTGDEQFF. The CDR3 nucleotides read TGTGCCAGCACCACCGGCGATGAGCAGTTCTTC.